A single sample gave rise to the 9 T cell receptor beta chains below, sequenced in a study of blood T cell repertoires in COVID-19. Profiled with immunoSEQ multiplex PCR; TCRdb holds only in-frame clones, not every one. The data hold 220,000 or so clones, with about 85% observed a single time. Material for sequencing was peripheral blood. These TCRs come from a woman in her forties or fifties with COVID-19, enrolled during active disease.

The chain combines TRBV5-1 with TRBJ1-2; tentatively, D is TRBD1 (5 bases). V lost 0 bases and J lost 1, with 10 bases in between. This CDR3 comprises 15 residues. Germline CDR1 is SGHRS and CDR2 is YFSETQ. CDR3 DNA sequence: TGCGCCAGCAGCTTGGTGGGGCCGCTTAACTATGGCTACACCTTC. This translates into CASSLVGPLNYGYTF.

The chain combines TRBV19 with TRBJ2-6; TRBD1 matches at 9 bases. This CDR3 spans 17 amino acids. Looked up from germline, CDR1 is LNHDA and CDR2 is SQIVND (reference sequence). The V and J ends lost 7 bases and 4 bases, in that order; junction bases with no gene match: 11. This chain's CDR3 is CASTSYRDRVGANVLTF. CDR3 nucleotide sequence: TGTGCCAGTACCTCGTACCGGGACAGGGTCGGGGCCAACGTCCTGACTTTC.

V usage is TRBV30 and J usage is TRBJ2-5; D might be TRBD1 (5 bases). The CDR3 length is 12 residues. In germline, CDR1 is GTSNPN, CDR2 SVGIG (reference sequence). V was shortened by 7 bases and J by 6 bases, with 15 bases between the two germline ends. CDR3 DNA: TGTGCCTACACACAGGACCTGAAGACCCAGTACTTC. The encoded protein is CAYTQDLKTQYF. The full variable domain, with the rest looked up from reference TRBV30 and TRBJ2-5, is SQTIHQWPATLVQPVGSPLSLECTVEGTSNPNLYWYRQAAGRGLQLLFYSVGIGQISSEVPQNLSASRPQDRQFILSSKKLLLSDSGFYLCAYTQDLKTQYFGPGTRLLVL.

This chain joins TRBV24-1 and TRBJ1-5, with no clear D. Trimming shortened V by 0 bases and J by 8 bases, and 25 bases separated the two germline ends. CDR1 and CDR2 (germline): KGHDR, SFDVKD. The CDR3 totals 19 residues. CDR3 loop: CATSDLVTGVRPLCEPQHF. CDR3 in DNA: TGTGCCACCAGTGATTTGGTCACGGGAGTGAGACCTCTGTGTGAGCCCCAGCATTTT.

The rearrangement links TRBV4-3 to TRBJ1-2, with 7 bases aligning to TRBD1. With V trimmed by 3 bases and J by 4 bases, 8 bases remained unmatched. The length of the CDR3 is 15 residues. The V gene's germline CDR1 is LGHNA and CDR2 YSLEER. The chain's CDR3 is CASSHKTGYSYGYTF. The CDR3 DNA is TGCGCCAGCAGCCATAAGACAGGGTATAGCTATGGCTACACCTTC.

Comment on this clone: At one of its ends the junction is not consistent with the germline gene, which may arise from a read error. This chain links TRBV11-3 with TRBJ2-4, with D hard to call. CDR3 size: 14 residues. Per germline, CDR1 SGHNT and CDR2 YENEEA. CDR3 sequence reads: CASSSRGATNIQYF. CDR3 nucleotides: TGTGCCAGCAGCTCCCGTGGAGCCACAAACATTCAGTACTTC.

CDR3 sequence reads: CASSLGQGYQPQHF. The CDR3 nucleotides read TGTGCCAGCAGTTTAGGACAGGGTTATCAGCCCCAGCATTTT. The gene calls are TRBV27 and TRBJ1-5; 8 bases fit TRBD1. Germline CDR1 reads MNHEY; CDR2 reads SMNVEV (reference sequence). The CDR3 loop spans 14 amino acids. V gave up 2 bases and J gave up 5 bases; unmatched junction bases: 2.

The V and J genes are TRBV6-1 and TRBJ1-2; tentative D call: TRBD1 (6 bases). CDR3 length equals 15 residues. V lost 3 bases and J lost 5, with 16 bases in between. Germline V gene lookup returns CDR1 MNHNS and CDR2 SASEGT. The CDR3 region has the DNA TGTGCCAGCAGTGAGACCCGGGACACCTATTATGGCTACACCTTC. It is translated as CASSETRDTYYGYTF.

The V gene is TRBV2, the J gene TRBJ1-3, with D possibly matching TRBD1 (5 bases). The CDR3 contains 16 residues. Trimming pared 3 bases from V and 0 bases from J, leaving 12 bases between. Per the germline V gene, CDR1 is SNHLY and CDR2 is FYNNEI. The CDR3 sequence is CASSDVGVTSGNTIYF. In DNA form, the CDR3 reads TGTGCCAGCAGTGACGTAGGGGTAACCTCTGGAAACACCATATATTTT.